The clone carrying this T cell receptor beta chain was seen only once. Naive CD8 populations comprised CD45RO-negative cells positively selected for CCR7, excluding terminally differentiated effector memory CD45RA+ cells. The table came from immunoSEQ multiplex PCR; TCRdb's copy has only in-frame clones and leaves some out. The sample comprises roughly 2,000,000 clones, less than 95% of which are singletons, and roughly 1% rests with the top ten. V was trimmed by 10 bases and J by 2 bases, leaving 17 bases between them. Germline V lookup: CDR1 ENHRY, CDR2 SYGVKD. The CDR3 is 14 amino acids. This sample was taken from a study of shared clonotypes between healthy human individuals.

The clonotype was recovered from a man aged 18-30 years in good health. Sequenced: naive CD8+ T cells sorted from blood. The chain joins TRBV10-3 to TRBJ2-5; D is tentatively TRBD1 or TRBD2 (5 bases each). This chain's CDR3 is CATSGAGMQETQYF. The DNA of the CDR3 is TGTGCCACGAGTGGGGCCGGGATGCAAGAGACCCAGTACTTC.